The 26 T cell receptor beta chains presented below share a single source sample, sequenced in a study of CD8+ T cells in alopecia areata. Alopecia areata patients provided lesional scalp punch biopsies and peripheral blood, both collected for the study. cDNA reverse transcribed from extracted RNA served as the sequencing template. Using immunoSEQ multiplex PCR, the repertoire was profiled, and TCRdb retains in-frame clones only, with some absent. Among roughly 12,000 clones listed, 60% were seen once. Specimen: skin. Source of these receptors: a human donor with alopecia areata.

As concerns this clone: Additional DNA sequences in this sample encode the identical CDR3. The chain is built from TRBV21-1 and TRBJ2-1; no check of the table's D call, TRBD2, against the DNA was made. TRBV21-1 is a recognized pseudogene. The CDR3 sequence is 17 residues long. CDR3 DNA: TGTGCCAGCCGGATCGTAATAGCTACACCATCCGACAATGAGCAGTTCTTC. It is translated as CASRIVIATPSDNEQFF.

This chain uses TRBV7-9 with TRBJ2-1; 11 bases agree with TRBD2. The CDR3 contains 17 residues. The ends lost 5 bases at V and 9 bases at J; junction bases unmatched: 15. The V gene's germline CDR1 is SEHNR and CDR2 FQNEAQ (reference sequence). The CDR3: CASSALLAGADGAEQFF. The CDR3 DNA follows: TGTGCCAGCAGCGCACTACTAGCGGGAGCAGATGGTGCTGAGCAGTTCTTC.

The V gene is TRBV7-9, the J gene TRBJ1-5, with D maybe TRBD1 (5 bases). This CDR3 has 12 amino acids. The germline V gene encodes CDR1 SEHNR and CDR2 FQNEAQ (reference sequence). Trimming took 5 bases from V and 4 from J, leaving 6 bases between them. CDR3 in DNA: TGTGCCAGCAGCCACAGGAATCAGCCCCAGCATTTT. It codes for CASSHRNQPQHF. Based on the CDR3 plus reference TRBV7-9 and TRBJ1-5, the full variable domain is DTGVSQNPRHKITKRGQNVTFRCDPISEHNRLYWYRQTLGQGPEFLTYFQNEAQLEKSRLLSDRFSAERPKGSFSTLEIQRTEQGDSAMYLCASSHRNQPQHFGDGTRLSIL.

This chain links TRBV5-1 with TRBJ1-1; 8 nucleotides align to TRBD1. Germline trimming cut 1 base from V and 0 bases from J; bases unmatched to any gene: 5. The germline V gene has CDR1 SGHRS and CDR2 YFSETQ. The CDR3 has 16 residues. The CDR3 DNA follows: TGCGCCAGCAGCTTGTTTGCGGACAGGGTGAACACTGAAGCTTTCTTT. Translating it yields CASSLFADRVNTEAFF.

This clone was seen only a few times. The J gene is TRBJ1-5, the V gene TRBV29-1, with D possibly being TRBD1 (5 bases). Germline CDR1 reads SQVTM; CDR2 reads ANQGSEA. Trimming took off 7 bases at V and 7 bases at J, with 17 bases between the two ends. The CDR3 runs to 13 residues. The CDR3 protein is CSAQSGDRQPQHF. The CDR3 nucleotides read TGCAGCGCCCAGAGCGGGGACCGCCAGCCCCAGCATTTT. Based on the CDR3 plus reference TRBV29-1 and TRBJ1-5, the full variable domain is SAVISQKPSRDICQRGTSLTIQCQVDSQVTMMFWYRQQPGQSLTLIATANQGSEATYESGFVIDKFPISRPNLTFSTLTVSNMSPEDSSIYLCSAQSGDRQPQHFGDGTRLSIL.

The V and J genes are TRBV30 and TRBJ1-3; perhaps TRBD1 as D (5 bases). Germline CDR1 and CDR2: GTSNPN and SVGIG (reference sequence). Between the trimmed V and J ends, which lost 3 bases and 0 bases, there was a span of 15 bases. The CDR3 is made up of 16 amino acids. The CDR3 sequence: CAWRGAPTVSGNTIYF. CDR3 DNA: TGTGCCTGGAGAGGGGCACCAACCGTCTCTGGAAACACCATATATTTT.

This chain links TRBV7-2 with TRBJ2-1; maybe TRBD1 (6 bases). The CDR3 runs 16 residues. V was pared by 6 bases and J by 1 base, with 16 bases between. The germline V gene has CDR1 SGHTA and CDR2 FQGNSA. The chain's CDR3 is CASRPRRDTSYNEQFF. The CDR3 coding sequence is TGTGCCAGCAGACCCAGACGGGACACATCCTACAATGAGCAGTTCTTC.

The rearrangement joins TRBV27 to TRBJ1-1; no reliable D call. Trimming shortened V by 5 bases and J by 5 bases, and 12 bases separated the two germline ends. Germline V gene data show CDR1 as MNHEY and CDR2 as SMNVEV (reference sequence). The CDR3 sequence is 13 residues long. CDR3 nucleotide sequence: TGTGCCAGCAGTCTCACTGGGCAGACTGAAGCTTTCTTT. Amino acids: CASSLTGQTEAFF.

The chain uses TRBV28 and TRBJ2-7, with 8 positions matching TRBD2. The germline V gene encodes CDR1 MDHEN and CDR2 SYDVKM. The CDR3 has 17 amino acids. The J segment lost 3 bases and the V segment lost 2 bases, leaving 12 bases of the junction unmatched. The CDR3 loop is CASSLSPLGTSLYEQYF. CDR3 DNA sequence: TGTGCCAGCAGTTTAAGCCCCCTCGGGACTAGTCTCTACGAGCAGTACTTC. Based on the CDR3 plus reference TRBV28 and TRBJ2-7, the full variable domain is DVKVTQSSRYLVKRTGEKVFLECVQDMDHENMFWYRQDPGLGLRLIYFSYDVKMKEKGDIPEGYSVSREKKERFSLILESASTNQTSMYLCASSLSPLGTSLYEQYFGPGTRLTVT.

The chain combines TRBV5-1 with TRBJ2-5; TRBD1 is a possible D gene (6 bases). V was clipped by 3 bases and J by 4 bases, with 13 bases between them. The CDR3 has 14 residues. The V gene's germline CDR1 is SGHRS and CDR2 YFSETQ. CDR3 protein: CASSSQDSRETQYF. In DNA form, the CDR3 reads TGCGCCAGCAGCTCCCAGGACAGTAGAGAGACCCAGTACTTC.

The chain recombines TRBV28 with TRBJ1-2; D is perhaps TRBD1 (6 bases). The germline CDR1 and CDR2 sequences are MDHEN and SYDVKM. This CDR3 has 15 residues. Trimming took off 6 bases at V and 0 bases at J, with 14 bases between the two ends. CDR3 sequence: CASRSDRTANYGYTF. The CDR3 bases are TGTGCCAGCAGATCCGACAGGACCGCTAACTATGGCTACACCTTC.

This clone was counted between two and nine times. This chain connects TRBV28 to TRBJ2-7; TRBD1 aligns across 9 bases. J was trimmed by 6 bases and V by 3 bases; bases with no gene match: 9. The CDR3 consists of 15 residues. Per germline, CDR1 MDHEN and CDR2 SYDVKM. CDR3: CASSLVGQGRAEQYF. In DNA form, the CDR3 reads TGTGCCAGCAGTTTGGTGGGACAGGGTCGGGCCGAGCAGTACTTC. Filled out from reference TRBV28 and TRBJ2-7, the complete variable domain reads DVKVTQSSRYLVKRTGEKVFLECVQDMDHENMFWYRQDPGLGLRLIYFSYDVKMKEKGDIPEGYSVSREKKERFSLILESASTNQTSMYLCASSLVGQGRAEQYFGPGTRLTVT.

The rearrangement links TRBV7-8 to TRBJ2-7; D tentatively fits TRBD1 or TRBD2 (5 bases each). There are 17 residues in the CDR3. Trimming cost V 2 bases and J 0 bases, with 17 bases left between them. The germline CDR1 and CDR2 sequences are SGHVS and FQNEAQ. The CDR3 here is CASSLSPPGRISYEQYF. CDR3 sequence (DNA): TGTGCCAGCAGCTTAAGCCCGCCGGGACGGATCTCCTACGAGCAGTACTTC.

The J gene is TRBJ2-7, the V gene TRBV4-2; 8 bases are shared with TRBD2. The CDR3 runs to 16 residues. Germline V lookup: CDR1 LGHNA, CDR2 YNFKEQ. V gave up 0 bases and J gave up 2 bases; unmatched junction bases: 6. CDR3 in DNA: TGTGCCAGCAGCCAAGATATCGGTAGCGGGGCCTACGAGCAGTACTTC. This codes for CASSQDIGSGAYEQYF.

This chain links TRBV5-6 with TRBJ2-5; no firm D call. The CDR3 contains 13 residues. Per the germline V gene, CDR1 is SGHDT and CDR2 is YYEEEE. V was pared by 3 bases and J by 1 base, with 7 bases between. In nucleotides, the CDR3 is TGTGCCAGCAGCTCCCTAGTCCAAGAGACCCAGTACTTC. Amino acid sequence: CASSSLVQETQYF.

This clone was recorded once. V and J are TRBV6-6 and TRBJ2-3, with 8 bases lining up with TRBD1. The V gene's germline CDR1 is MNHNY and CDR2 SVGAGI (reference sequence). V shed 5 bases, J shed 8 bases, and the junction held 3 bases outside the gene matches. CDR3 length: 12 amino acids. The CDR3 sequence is CASSGQGPTQYF. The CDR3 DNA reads TGTGCCAGCAGTGGACAGGGCCCTACGCAGTATTTT.

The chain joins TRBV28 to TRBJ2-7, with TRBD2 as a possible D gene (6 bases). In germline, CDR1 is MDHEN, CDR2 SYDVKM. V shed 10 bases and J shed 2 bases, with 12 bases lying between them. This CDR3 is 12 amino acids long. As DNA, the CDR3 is TGTGCCACGGAGGAGGGAACCTACGAGCAGTACTTC. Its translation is CATEEGTYEQYF.

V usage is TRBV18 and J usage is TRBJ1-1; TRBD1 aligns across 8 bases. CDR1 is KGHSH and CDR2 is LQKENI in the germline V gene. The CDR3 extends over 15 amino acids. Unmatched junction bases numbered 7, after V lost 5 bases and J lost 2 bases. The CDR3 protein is CASSSRTGSNTEAFF. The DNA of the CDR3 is TGTGCCAGCTCATCTAGGACAGGGTCAAACACTGAAGCTTTCTTT.

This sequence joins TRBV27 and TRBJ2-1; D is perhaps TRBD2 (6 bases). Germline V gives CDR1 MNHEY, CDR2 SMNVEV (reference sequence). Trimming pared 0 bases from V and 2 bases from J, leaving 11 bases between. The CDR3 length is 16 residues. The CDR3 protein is CASSLSPGEAYNEQFF. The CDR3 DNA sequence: TGTGCCAGCAGTTTATCTCCGGGAGAGGCCTACAATGAGCAGTTCTTC.

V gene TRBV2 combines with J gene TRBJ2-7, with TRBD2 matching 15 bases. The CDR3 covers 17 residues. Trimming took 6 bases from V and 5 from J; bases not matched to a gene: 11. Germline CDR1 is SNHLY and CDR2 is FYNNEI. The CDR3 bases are TGTGCCAGCAGCTCGGGGCTGGGACTAGCGGGAGGAAACGAGCAGTACTTC. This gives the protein CASSSGLGLAGGNEQYF.

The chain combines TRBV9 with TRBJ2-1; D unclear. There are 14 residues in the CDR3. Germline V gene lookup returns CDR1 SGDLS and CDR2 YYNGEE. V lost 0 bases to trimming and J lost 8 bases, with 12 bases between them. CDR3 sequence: CASSVEARSDEQFF. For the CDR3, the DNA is TGTGCCAGCAGCGTAGAGGCTAGGTCTGATGAGCAGTTCTTC.

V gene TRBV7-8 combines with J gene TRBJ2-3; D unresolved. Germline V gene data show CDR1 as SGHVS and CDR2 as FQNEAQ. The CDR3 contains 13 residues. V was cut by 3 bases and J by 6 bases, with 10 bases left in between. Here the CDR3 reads CASSFGNTDTQYF. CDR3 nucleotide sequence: TGTGCCAGCAGCTTCGGAAACACCGATACGCAGTATTTT.

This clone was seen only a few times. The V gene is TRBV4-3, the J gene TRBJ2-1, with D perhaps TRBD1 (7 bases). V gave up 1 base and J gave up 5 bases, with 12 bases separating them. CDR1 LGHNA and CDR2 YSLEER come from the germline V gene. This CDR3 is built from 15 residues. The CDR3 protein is CASSQARGRNNEQFF. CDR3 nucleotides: TGCGCCAGCAGCCAAGCCAGGGGGAGGAACAATGAGCAGTTCTTC.

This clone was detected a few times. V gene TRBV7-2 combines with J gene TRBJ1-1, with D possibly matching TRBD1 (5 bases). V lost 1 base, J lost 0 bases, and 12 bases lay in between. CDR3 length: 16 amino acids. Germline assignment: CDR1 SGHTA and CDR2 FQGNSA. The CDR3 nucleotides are TGTGCCAGCAGCTTAGAATGGGGCAGGGTGAACACTGAAGCTTTCTTT. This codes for CASSLEWGRVNTEAFF.

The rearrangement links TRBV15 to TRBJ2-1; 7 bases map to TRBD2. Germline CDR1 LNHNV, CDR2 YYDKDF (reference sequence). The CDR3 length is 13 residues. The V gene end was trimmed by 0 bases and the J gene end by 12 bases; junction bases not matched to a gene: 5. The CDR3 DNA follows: TGTGCCACCAGCAGAGAATCTGGGGGGGGGCAGTTCTTC. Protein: CATSRESGGGQFF.

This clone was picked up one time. The CDR3: CASNLAGGATSEQYF. The CDR3 coding sequence is TGTGCCAGCAACCTAGCGGGAGGGGCTACAAGCGAGCAGTACTTC. The chain joins TRBV7-8 to TRBJ2-7; the match to TRBD2 covers 12 bases. This CDR3 has 15 residues. After removal of 7 bases from V and 6 bases from J, the junction contained 10 bases not matched to a gene. Germline CDR1 is SGHVS and CDR2 is FQNEAQ.